Listed below are T cell receptor beta chains from one sample, sequenced in a study of cytomegalovirus exposure and HLA in healthy donors. Profiled with immunoSEQ multiplex PCR; TCRdb holds only in-frame clones, not every one. This sample carries over 150,000 clones, 80% of them seen once, and the ten largest clones take roughly 13%. The source material was PBMCs. These receptors originate from a man younger than 40 in good health and CMV-seropositive. CDR3s include the opening cysteine and the closing phenylalanine or tryptophan. D genes are given only for firm matches. The size of a clone is reported for some rows only, either as once, few or many, or as a class for expanded clones.

TRBJ1-6 TRBD1 - TRBV18 TGTGCCAGCTCGGGGACAGGGGATGGTAATTCACCCCTCCACTTT CASSGTGDGNSPLHF
TRBJ2-7 - - TRBV10-1 TGCGCCAGCAGTGAGTCGATACTAGATGAGCAGTACTTC CASSESILDEQYF
TRBJ2-5 TRBD1 - TRBV4-2 TGTGCCAACAGCCAAGAATTGGCCGGGACAGGGGTTCGAGAGACCCAGTACTTC CANSQELAGTGVRETQYF
TRBJ1-3 - - TRBV28 TGTGCCAGCAGTCCGGATCTAGGAGGAAACACCATATATTTT CASSPDLGGNTIYF
TRBJ1-1 - - TRBV27 TGTGCCAGCAGAGTGGGGGAGGGGGTGAACACTGAAGCTTTCTTT CASRVGEGVNTEAFF
TRBJ2-2 - - TRBV6-5 TGTGCCAGCAGTTTAACAGACACCGGGGAGCTGTTTTTT CASSLTDTGELFF
TRBJ2-7 - - TRBV7-8 TGTGCCAGCAGCTTATATCGCGGGGCCGATGGCTACGAGCAGTACTTC CASSLYRGADGYEQYF
TRBJ1-1 - few TRBV25-1 TGTGCCAGCAGTGTGTCAGGGAACACTGAAGCTTTCTTT CASSVSGNTEAFF
TRBJ2-1 TRBD2 - TRBV7-2 TGTGCCAGCAGCTCACTAGCGTTTGAGCAGTTCTTC CASSSLAFEQFF
TRBJ2-7 - few TRBV6-1 TGTGCCGGGCGACAGGAGATCTCCTACGAGCAGTACTTC CAGRQEISYEQYF
TRBJ2-5 TRBD1 few TRBV7-3 TGTGCCAGCAGCTCGGACAGGGTAGGAGGGACCCAGTACTTC CASSSDRVGGTQYF
TRBJ1-5 - - TRBV5-1 TGCGCCAGCAGCCTCGGGACACGTAGCAATCAGCCCCAGCATTTT CASSLGTRSNQPQHF
TRBJ1-5 - - TRBV9 TGTGCCAGCAGCCTTAGGGGGGGATCTCAGCCCCAGCATTTT CASSLRGGSQPQHF
TRBJ2-7 - - TRBV27 TGTGCCAGCAGTTTAATGCGGCTACCCTCTCGCGAGCAGTACTTC CASSLMRLPSREQYF
TRBJ2-7 - - TRBV27 TGTGCCAGCAGTTTAGGGAGCGAGCAGTACTTC CASSLGSEQYF
TRBJ1-1 - once TRBV28 TGTGCCAGCAGTTTACAGGGAGGGGGTATGGACACTGAAGCTTTCTTT CASSLQGGGMDTEAFF
TRBJ2-7 - - TRBV2 TGTGCCAGCAGTGGGGACAAAACCCGCCGGGAGTACTTC CASSGDKTRREYF
TRBJ2-5 - - TRBV27 TGTGCCAGCAGTTTATCGCGGGCGAGGGGGCGCGGGGAGGAGACCCAGTACTTC CASSLSRARGRGEETQYF
TRBJ2-7 - - TRBV5-4 TGTGCCAGCAGCTTAGGGAGCGGATCAAACGAGCAGTACTTC CASSLGSGSNEQYF
TRBJ1-6 - - TRBV7-9 TGTGCCAGCAGCTTAATGGGGCATTCACCCCTCCACTTT CASSLMGHSPLHF
TRBJ1-5 - - TRBV19 TGTGCCAGTAGTATTGTGGCAGGGGGCAATCAGCCCCAGCATTTT CASSIVAGGNQPQHF
TRBJ2-5 TRBD1 - TRBV14 TGTGCCAGCAGCCAATGGACAGGGATCCTTGAGACCCAGTACTTC CASSQWTGILETQYF
TRBJ2-5 - few TRBV7-7 TGTGCTAGCAGCTTAGGTGCGGAAATCCAAGAGACCCAGTACTTC CASSLGAEIQETQYF
TRBJ1-1 TRBD1 once TRBV28 TGTGCCAGCAGTTGGGACAGCTATAACACTGAAGCTTTCTTT CASSWDSYNTEAFF
TRBJ2-7 TRBD2 - TRBV5-6 TGTGCCAGCAGCCCGGGCGCGGGAGCGCGTGAGCAGTACTTC CASSPGAGAREQYF
TRBJ1-1 TRBD1 - TRBV7-9 TGTGCCAGCAGGTCAGGGTCGGGGACAGGGCCCTTGAACACTGAAGCTTTCTTT CASRSGSGTGPLNTEAFF
TRBJ1-2 - - TRBV28 TGTGCCAGCAGGTCGGGGGGGAACTATGGCTACACCTTC CASRSGGNYGYTF